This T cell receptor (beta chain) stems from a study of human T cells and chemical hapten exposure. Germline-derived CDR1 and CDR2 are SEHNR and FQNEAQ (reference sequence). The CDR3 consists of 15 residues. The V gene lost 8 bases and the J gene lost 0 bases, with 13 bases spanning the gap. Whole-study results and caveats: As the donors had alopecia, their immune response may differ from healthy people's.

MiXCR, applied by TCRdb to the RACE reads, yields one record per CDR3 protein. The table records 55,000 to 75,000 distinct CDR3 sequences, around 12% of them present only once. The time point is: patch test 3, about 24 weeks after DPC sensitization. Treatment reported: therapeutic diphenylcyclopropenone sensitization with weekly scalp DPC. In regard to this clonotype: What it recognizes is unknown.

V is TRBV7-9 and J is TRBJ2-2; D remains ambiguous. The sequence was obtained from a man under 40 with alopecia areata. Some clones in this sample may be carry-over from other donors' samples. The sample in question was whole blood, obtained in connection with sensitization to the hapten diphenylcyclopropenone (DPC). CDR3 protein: CASWPGGSNTGELFF. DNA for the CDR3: TGTGCCAGCTGGCCGGGTGGGTCGAACACCGGGGAGCTGTTTTTT. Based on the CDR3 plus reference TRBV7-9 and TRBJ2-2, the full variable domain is DTGVSQNPRHKITKRGQNVTFRCDPISEHNRLYWYRQTLGQGPEFLTYFQNEAQLEKSRLLSDRFSAERPKGSFSTLEIQRTEQGDSAMYLCASWPGGSNTGELFFGEGSRLTVL.